Listed here are 5 T cell receptor beta chains from one sample, sequenced in a study of blood T cell repertoires in COVID-19. Produced via immunoSEQ multiplex PCR; TCRdb's table is partial and in-frame only. The sample holds about 87,000 clones, under 85% seen once. Sequenced material: peripheral blood. The receptors stem from a woman older than 75 with COVID-19, enrolled during active disease.

The V call is TRBV27, the J call TRBJ2-1, with D perhaps matching TRBD2 (6 bases). V was clipped by 3 bases and J by 0 bases, with 9 bases between them. The CDR3 is 15 residues long. CDR1 MNHEY and CDR2 SMNVEV come from the germline V gene (reference sequence). DNA of the CDR3: TGTGCCAGCAGTTTGGAGGGCTACTCCTACAATGAGCAGTTCTTC. Protein: CASSLEGYSYNEQFF.

The CDR3 sequence is CASSLNWDSYGYTF. The CDR3, as DNA: TGTGCCAGTAGTCTCAACTGGGACAGCTATGGCTACACCTTC. The rearrangement uses TRBV19 and TRBJ1-2; the match to TRBD1 covers 7 bases. With 5 bases clipped from V and 4 bases from J, the junction kept 7 bases outside the gene matches. Germline lookup yields CDR1 LNHDA and CDR2 SQIVND (reference sequence). The CDR3 extends over 14 amino acids.

In nucleotides, the CDR3 is TGTGCCAGCAGACAAGGGACTAGCTCTAATGGTCTTGGGGAGACCCAGTACTTC. It codes for CASRQGTSSNGLGETQYF. The chain has TRBV2 and TRBJ2-5; 9 bases align to TRBD2. CDR1 and CDR2 from the germline V gene are SNHLY and FYNNEI. The V gene end was trimmed by 6 bases and the J gene end by 5 bases; junction bases not matched to a gene: 19. CDR3 length: 18 residues.

The chain carries TRBV7-8 and TRBJ2-1; TRBD2 matches 9 bases. V lost 1 base, J lost 6 bases, and 13 bases stayed unmatched. Germline assignment: CDR1 SGHVS and CDR2 FQNEAQ. The CDR3 consists of 18 residues. DNA for the CDR3: TGTGCCAGCAGCTTAGTGGCACTCTGGCGGGGGGGCCGCAATGAGCAGTTCTTC. As protein: CASSLVALWRGGRNEQFF.

This clone was seen a few times. J is TRBJ2-7 and V is TRBV27; 8 positions agree with TRBD1. V lost 5 bases and J lost 7; bases outside the gene matches: 1. This CDR3 contains 11 residues. Germline assignment: CDR1 MNHEY and CDR2 SMNVEV (reference sequence). The CDR3 nucleotides are TGTGCCAGCAGTCGACAGGGGGAGCAGTACTTC. Its protein is CASSRQGEQYF.